A selection of T cell receptor beta chains follows, all from one sample in a study of T cell clonotyping in hematopoietic cell transplantation. The repertoire was sequenced with immunoSEQ multiplex PCR; TCRdb's copy has only in-frame clones and lacks some. In the table there are some 29,000 clones, approximately 81% of which are singletons. Sequencing used peripheral blood mononuclear cells, obtained before stem cell transplant. Receptor source: a man between 40 and 49 years old with acute myeloid leukemia. Some clones in this sample may be carry-over from other donors' samples. Each CDR3 is given with its conserved first and last residue. The order of the fields is J gene, clone size, V gene, D gene, CDR3 DNA, CDR3 protein. The D gene is left open where the match is weak. Some rows have no size entry. The others give once, few or many, or a class for an expanded clone.

>TRBJ2-7|NA|TRBV28|NA
TGTGCCAGCAGCGAGAGCTCCTACGAGCAGTACTTC
CASSESSYEQYF
>TRBJ2-2|NA|TRBV5-4|TRBD1
TGTGCCAGCAGCTTACAGGGGGCGGTCGGCGGGGAGCTGTTTTTT
CASSLQGAVGGELFF
>TRBJ1-2|NA|TRBV6-5|TRBD1
TGTGCCAGCAGTACAGGGGCGGGAGGCTACACCTTC
CASSTGAGGYTF
>TRBJ2-5|few|TRBV19|TRBD2
TGTGCCAGTAGCCGACTAGCGGGAGGGCCGAAGACCCAGTACTTC
CASSRLAGGPKTQYF
>TRBJ1-2|NA|TRBV28|TRBD1
TGTGCCAGCGGGACAGGCAAGCCTCACCTTTTAGGGGGCTACACCTTC
CASGTGKPHLLGGYTF
>TRBJ2-1|few|TRBV7-2|TRBD2
TGTGCCAGCAGCTTAGTGCCGGGGGGGGCAAATGAGCAGTTCTTC
CASSLVPGGANEQFF
>TRBJ2-7|few|TRBV4-2|NA
TGTGCCAGCAGCCAGCCTTCCTCCTACGAGCAGTACTTC
CASSQPSSYEQYF
>TRBJ1-6|few|TRBV27|TRBD1
TGTGCCAGCCTGTCGGGACAGGGCGAGAATTCACCCCTCCACTTT
CASLSGQGENSPLHF
>TRBJ2-1|NA|TRBV27|NA
TGTGCCAGCAGTTTATCGTGGGTAGTGGGTGAGGAGCAGTTCTTC
CASSLSWVVGEEQFF
>TRBJ1-2|NA|TRBV11-3|TRBD1
TGTGCCAGCAGCTCACCGGCCGGGACAGAGTATGGCTACACCTTC
CASSSPAGTEYGYTF
>TRBJ1-5|NA|TRBV7-3|TRBD1
TGTGCCAGCAGCTTAAAGACAGGGGCGATCTATAGCAATCAGCCCCAGCATTTT
CASSLKTGAIYSNQPQHF
>TRBJ2-5|NA|TRBV6-5|NA
TGTGCCAGCAGTTACTTTAAGACAGTTACTCGGGAGACCCAGTACTTC
CASSYFKTVTRETQYF
>TRBJ2-5|NA|TRBV19|NA
TGTGCCAGTAGTGAACTAGGGACCCAGTACTTC
CASSELGTQYF